Below are 13 T cell receptor beta chains sequenced from a single sample in a study of OX40 agonist ivuxolimab in advanced cancers. Clones were sequenced by immunoSEQ multiplex PCR, and TCRdb holds only the in-frame ones, with some missing. The sample has approximately 58,000 clones; over 75% are singletons. This sample comprised CD4+ or CD8+ T cells sorted from blood, obtained in a trial of the OX40 agonist ivuxolimab. The receptors stem from an adult with an advanced solid tumor such as melanoma, head and neck, liver or kidney cancer.

The chain has TRBV9 and TRBJ2-5; 10 bases line up with TRBD1. The germline CDR1 and CDR2 sequences are SGDLS and YYNGEE. This CDR3 region has 15 residues. J lost 4 bases, V lost 5 bases, and 8 bases had no gene match. The DNA of the CDR3 is TGTGCCAGCAGTGGGGGACAGGGGCAGGGAGAGACCCAGTACTTC. Amino acids: CASSGGQGQGETQYF.

The CDR3 nucleotides are TGCGCCAGCAGCTTGGTTGAGCGGGAGCAGTTCTTC. The encoded protein is CASSLVEREQFF. V is TRBV5-1 and J is TRBJ2-1; D possibly corresponds to TRBD2 (5 bases). The CDR3 is made up of 12 amino acids. Germline CDR1 is SGHRS and CDR2 is YFSETQ. Between the trimmed V and J ends, which lost 0 bases and 10 bases, there was a span of 8 bases.

This chain uses TRBV7-9 with TRBJ2-1; 9 bases match TRBD2. In germline, CDR1 is SEHNR, CDR2 FQNEAQ (reference sequence). With 7 bases clipped from V and 5 bases from J, the junction kept 9 bases outside the gene matches. The CDR3 runs to 15 residues. CDR3 sequence (DNA): TGTGCCAGCACCGGAGGAGCGGGGGGTCACAATGAGCAGTTCTTC. It encodes CASTGGAGGHNEQFF.

The chain uses TRBV6-6 and TRBJ2-3, with TRBD2 matching over 9 bases. Losses at the gene ends were 5 bases for V and 4 bases for J; bases not matched to a gene: 7. This CDR3 is 15 amino acids long. Germline CDR1 is MNHNY and CDR2 is SVGAGI (reference sequence). The CDR3 coding sequence is TGTGCCAGCAGTAATGTAGCGGGAGATCCAGATACGCAGTATTTT. Amino acid sequence: CASSNVAGDPDTQYF.

The rearrangement links TRBV19 to TRBJ2-5; tentatively, D is TRBD2 (6 bases). Germline CDR1 and CDR2: LNHDA and SQIVND (reference sequence). The CDR3 runs to 14 residues. Trimming cost V 3 bases and J 2 bases, with 10 bases left between them. CDR3 residues: CASSIPGLQETQYF. In DNA form, the CDR3 reads TGTGCCAGTAGTATCCCCGGACTACAAGAGACCCAGTACTTC.

There are a few counts of this clone. An end of the junction does not agree with germline; a read error may underlie this. This chain connects TRBV5-4 to TRBJ1-2; D uncertain. CDR1 and CDR2 from the germline V gene are SGHNT and YYREEE (reference sequence). The CDR3 has 13 amino acids. CDR3 amino acids: CASKEFSDYGYTF. CDR3 bases: TGTGCCAGCAAAGAGTTCTCGGACTACGGCTACACCTTC.

This clone was seen only a few times. This sequence joins TRBV6-1 and TRBJ1-2, with D tentatively TRBD1 (5 bases). The CDR3 covers 14 residues. The germline V gene encodes CDR1 MNHNS and CDR2 SASEGT. Between the trimmed V and J ends, which lost 6 bases and 0 bases, there was a span of 11 bases. CDR3 amino acids: CASRGANANYGYTF. Written as DNA, the CDR3 is TGTGCCAGCAGAGGGGCAAACGCTAACTATGGCTACACCTTC.

Here the CDR3 reads CATVGVGTDTQYF. The CDR3, as DNA: TGTGCCACCGTTGGGGTGGGCACAGATACGCAGTATTTT. V gene TRBV6-1 combines with J gene TRBJ2-3; D is uncertain. Germline assignment: CDR1 MNHNS and CDR2 SASEGT. There are 13 residues in the CDR3. V gave up 10 bases and J gave up 1 base, with 12 bases separating them.

This rearrangement joins TRBV6-5 to TRBJ1-2, with D possibly matching TRBD1 (6 bases). In germline, CDR1 is MNHEY, CDR2 SVGAGI. Trimming left V 4 bases short and J 2 bases short, with 14 bases between. The CDR3 has 15 amino acids. The CDR3, as DNA: TGTGCCAGCAGTTCCCCCCGAGGGGGGAACTATGGCTACACCTTC. Its protein product is CASSSPRGGNYGYTF.

This chain's CDR3 is CASSLGGVSGTEAFF. The CDR3 DNA sequence: TGTGCCAGCAGCTTAGGAGGGGTAAGTGGGACTGAAGCTTTCTTT. The chain joins TRBV11-3 to TRBJ1-1; maybe TRBD1 (5 bases). The CDR3 runs to 15 residues. Trimming left V 1 base short and J 5 bases short, with 14 bases between. Germline loops: CDR1 SGHNT, CDR2 YENEEA.

This chain joins TRBV11-2 and TRBJ2-5; 8 bases are shared with TRBD1. The germline V gene has CDR1 SGHAT and CDR2 FQNNGV. The trim removed 4 bases at V and 4 bases at J, leaving 5 bases unmatched. This CDR3 has 14 amino acids. The CDR3, as DNA: TGTGCCAGCAGCTCGAACAGGGGGTCAGAGACCCAGTACTTC. Protein sequence: CASSSNRGSETQYF.

The J gene is TRBJ1-1, the V gene TRBV7-8; D not resolved. Trimming removed 5 bases at V and 3 bases at J, with 16 bases between. The CDR3 runs to 15 residues. Germline V gene sequence: CDR1 SGHVS, CDR2 FQNEAQ. CDR3 residues: CASSPGSRQDTEAFF. The CDR3 DNA is TGTGCCAGCAGCCCCGGGAGTCGCCAGGACACTGAAGCTTTCTTT.

The chain couples TRBV19 to TRBJ2-2; 7 bases align to TRBD1. Germline trimming cut 4 bases from V and 0 bases from J; bases unmatched to any gene: 8. The CDR3 totals 17 residues. Germline V gene data show CDR1 as LNHDA and CDR2 as SQIVND (reference sequence). Here the CDR3 reads CASSTGQLRTNTGELFF. CDR3 in DNA: TGTGCCAGTAGTACGGGACAGCTCCGAACGAACACCGGGGAGCTGTTTTTT.